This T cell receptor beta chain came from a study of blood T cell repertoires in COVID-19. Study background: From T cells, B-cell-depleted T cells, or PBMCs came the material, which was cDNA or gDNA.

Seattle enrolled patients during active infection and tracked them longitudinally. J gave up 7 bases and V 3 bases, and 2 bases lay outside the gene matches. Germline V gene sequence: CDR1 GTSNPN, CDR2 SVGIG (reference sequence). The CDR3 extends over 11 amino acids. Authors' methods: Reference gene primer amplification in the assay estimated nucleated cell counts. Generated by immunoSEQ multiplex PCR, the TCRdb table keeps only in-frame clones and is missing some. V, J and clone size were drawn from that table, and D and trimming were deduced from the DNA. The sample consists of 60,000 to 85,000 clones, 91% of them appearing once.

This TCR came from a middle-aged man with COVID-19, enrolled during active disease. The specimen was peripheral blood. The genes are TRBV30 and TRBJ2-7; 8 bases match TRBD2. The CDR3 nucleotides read TGTGCCTGGAGCGGGGGGGGTGAGCAGTACTTC. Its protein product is CAWSGGGEQYF. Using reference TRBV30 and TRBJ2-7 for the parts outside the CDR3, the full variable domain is SQTIHQWPATLVQPVGSPLSLECTVEGTSNPNLYWYRQAAGRGLQLLFYSVGIGQISSEVPQNLSASRPQDRQFILSSKKLLLSDSGFYLCAWSGGGEQYFGPGTRLTVT.